The sample holds a few counts of the clone carrying this T cell receptor beta chain. Antigen unknown. Method: immunoSEQ multiplex PCR; TCRdb's copy keeps in-frame clones and lacks some. The table records approximately 40,000 clones, 75% to 85% of them present only once. This entry belongs to a study of PD-1 blockade in mismatch repair-deficient tumors. Across the study: Enrolled about 2012-2016, patients had progressing, pretreated mismatch repair-deficient cancers of about a dozen types. Regarding the study as a whole: Tumor-resident clones, often absent from pretreatment blood, expanded after pembrolizumab and then contracted.

Every patient had mismatch repair deficiency by PCR or immunohistochemistry. Three pembrolizumab responders had their TCRs sequenced. The CDR3 runs to 16 residues. Germline V gene sequence: CDR1 MNHEY, CDR2 SVGAGI. Trimming at V came to 2 bases and at J to 4 bases, leaving 2 bases not matched to a gene. Specimen: peripheral blood, collected 4 weeks after starting pembrolizumab. V gene TRBV6-5 combines with J gene TRBJ2-3; 14 nucleotides agree with TRBD2. The receptor was derived from an adult with mismatch repair-deficient cancer. The CDR3 coding sequence is TGTGCCAGCAGTTACCTGGGACTAGCGGGAGCAGATACGCAGTATTTT. Its protein product is CASSYLGLAGADTQYF.